The source of this TCR beta chain is a study of blood T cell repertoires in COVID-19. Study-wide context: Researchers got acute and convalescent COVID-19 samples from the United States, Italy and Spain. Sources were T cells, B-cell-depleted T cells, or PBMCs; the material itself was cDNA or gDNA.

In the authors' methods: Counts of nucleated cells, estimated from reference gene primer amplification, were obtained. TCRdb's copy holds only in-frame clones and misses some; the assay was immunoSEQ multiplex PCR. That table supplies the V and J calls and clone size; D and trimming were determined from the DNA. Seen here are fewer than 40,000 clones, around 90% observed once, and the top ten hold approximately 1.5%. The J segment lost 1 base and the V segment lost 7 bases, leaving 2 bases of the junction unmatched. Germline V gene data show CDR1 as KGHDR and CDR2 as SFDVKD. This CDR3 is built from 14 residues.

This sequence joins TRBV24-1 and TRBJ1-1; 10 bases line up with TRBD1. The specimen sequenced was peripheral blood. This clonotype originated in a man aged 60-69 years with active COVID-19. The CDR3 protein is CATRTGGANTEAFF. CDR3 in DNA: TGTGCCACCAGGACAGGGGGCGCGAACACTGAAGCTTTCTTT.